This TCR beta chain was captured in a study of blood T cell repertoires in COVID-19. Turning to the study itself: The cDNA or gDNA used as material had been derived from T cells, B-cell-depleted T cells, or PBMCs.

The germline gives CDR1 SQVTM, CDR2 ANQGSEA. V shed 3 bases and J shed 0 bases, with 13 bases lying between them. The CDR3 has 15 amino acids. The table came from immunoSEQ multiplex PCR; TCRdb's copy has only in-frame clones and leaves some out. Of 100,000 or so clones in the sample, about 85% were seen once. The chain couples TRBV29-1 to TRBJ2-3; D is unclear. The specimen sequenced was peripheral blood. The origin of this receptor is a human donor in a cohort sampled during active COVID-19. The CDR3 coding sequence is TGCAGCGTTGACGTGGCAGGCGTTAGCACAGATACGCAGTATTTT. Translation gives CSVDVAGVSTDTQYF.